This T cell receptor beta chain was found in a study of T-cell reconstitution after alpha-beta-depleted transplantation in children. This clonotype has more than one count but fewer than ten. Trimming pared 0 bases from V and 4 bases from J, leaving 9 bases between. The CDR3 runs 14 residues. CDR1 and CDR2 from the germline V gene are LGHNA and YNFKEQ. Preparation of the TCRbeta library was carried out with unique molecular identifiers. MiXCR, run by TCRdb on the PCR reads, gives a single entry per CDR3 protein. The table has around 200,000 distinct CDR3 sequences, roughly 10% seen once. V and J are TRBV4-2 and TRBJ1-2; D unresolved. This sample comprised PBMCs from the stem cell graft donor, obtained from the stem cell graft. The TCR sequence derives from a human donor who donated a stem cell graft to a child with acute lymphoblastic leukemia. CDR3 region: CASSQESGIYGYTF. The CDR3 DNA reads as TGTGCCAGCAGCCAAGAATCCGGGATCTATGGCTACACCTTC.